This is a list of T cell receptor beta chains from one sample in a study of beta chain features in type 1 diabetes. Some clones are missing from TCRdb's copy, which holds only in-frame ones; the method was immunoSEQ multiplex PCR. The sample includes about 28,000 clones, less than 70% of them seen just once. The sequencing sample was made of Tregs from blood. These receptors were collected from a woman aged 25 to 39 with type 1 diabetes. Both conserved end residues are part of each CDR3. The order of the fields is CDR3 DNA, CDR3 protein, V gene, D gene, CDR3 length, J gene, clone size. The D gene is left open where the match is weak. Expanded clones are given a class, and other clones once, few, many or no size at all.

CDR3 DNA: TGTGCCAGCAGTTGGACAGGGAGATGGAACACTGAAGCTTTCTTT; CDR3 protein: CASSWTGRWNTEAFF; V gene: TRBV6-5; D gene: TRBD1; CDR3 length: 15; J gene: TRBJ1-1; clone size: -
CDR3 DNA: TGTGCCAGTAGTCCAACGAGCGGGAACCACAATGAGCAGTTCTTC; CDR3 protein: CASSPTSGNHNEQFF; V gene: TRBV19; D gene: TRBD2; CDR3 length: 15; J gene: TRBJ2-1; clone size: -
CDR3 DNA: TGCAGCGTTGACATGGCGGCCTACAATGAGCAGTTCTTC; CDR3 protein: CSVDMAAYNEQFF; V gene: TRBV29-1; D gene: -; CDR3 length: 13; J gene: TRBJ2-1; clone size: -
CDR3 DNA: TGTGCCAGCAGCTTAGGTAGGGACATCTATGGCTACACCTTC; CDR3 protein: CASSLGRDIYGYTF; V gene: TRBV7-8; D gene: -; CDR3 length: 14; J gene: TRBJ1-2; clone size: -
CDR3 DNA: TGTGCCAGCAGCGCCCGGACAGGGATTAACACCGGGGAGCTGTTTTTT; CDR3 protein: CASSARTGINTGELFF; V gene: TRBV9; D gene: TRBD1; CDR3 length: 16; J gene: TRBJ2-2; clone size: few
CDR3 DNA: TGTGCCAGCAGCCGGCGACGGGGAAGACAGGGTAGAGGGAACACTGAAGCTTTCTTT; CDR3 protein: CASSRRRGRQGRGNTEAFF; V gene: TRBV11-2; D gene: TRBD1; CDR3 length: 19; J gene: TRBJ1-1; clone size: -
CDR3 DNA: TGTGCCAGCAGCCACCCGGAGGTAGCGGGAGTTGAGCAGTTCTTC; CDR3 protein: CASSHPEVAGVEQFF; V gene: TRBV7-3; D gene: TRBD2; CDR3 length: 15; J gene: TRBJ2-1; clone size: -
CDR3 DNA: TGTGCCAGCAGCTTGGGAGCGAATCAGCCCCAGCATTTT; CDR3 protein: CASSLGANQPQHF; V gene: TRBV5-4; D gene: -; CDR3 length: 13; J gene: TRBJ1-5; clone size: -
CDR3 DNA: TGTGCCAGCAGCGTATCCGGCACTACTTCAGCCAAAAACATTCAGTACTTC; CDR3 protein: CASSVSGTTSAKNIQYF; V gene: TRBV9; D gene: -; CDR3 length: 17; J gene: TRBJ2-4; clone size: -
CDR3 DNA: TGTGCCAGCAGGGATAGCATGACTCTCGAAAAACTGTTTTTT; CDR3 protein: CASRDSMTLEKLFF; V gene: TRBV6-1; D gene: -; CDR3 length: 14; J gene: TRBJ1-4; clone size: -
CDR3 DNA: TGTGCCAGCAGCGCAGGACTAGCGGGGCTAGAGACCCAGTACTTC; CDR3 protein: CASSAGLAGLETQYF; V gene: TRBV7-9; D gene: TRBD2; CDR3 length: 15; J gene: TRBJ2-5; clone size: -
CDR3 DNA: TGTGCCAGCAGTTACGGGGGGGGTGGCGGGGAGCTGTTTTTT; CDR3 protein: CASSYGGGGGELFF; V gene: TRBV6-5; D gene: TRBD2; CDR3 length: 14; J gene: TRBJ2-2; clone size: few
CDR3 DNA: TGCAGCGTTGAAGAGGGTACTAGCGGGAGTGGTGAGCAGTTCTTC; CDR3 protein: CSVEEGTSGSGEQFF; V gene: TRBV29-1; D gene: TRBD2; CDR3 length: 15; J gene: TRBJ2-1; clone size: once
CDR3 DNA: TGTGCCATCAGGGGACAGGGCGCTATCAACTATGGCTACACCTTC; CDR3 protein: CAIRGQGAINYGYTF; V gene: TRBV10-3; D gene: TRBD1; CDR3 length: 15; J gene: TRBJ1-2; clone size: -
CDR3 DNA: TGTGCCAGCAGCTGGGGGGGGGAGGACACTGAAGCTTTCTTT; CDR3 protein: CASSWGGEDTEAFF; V gene: TRBV5-6; D gene: -; CDR3 length: 14; J gene: TRBJ1-1; clone size: -
CDR3 DNA: TGTGCCAGCAGCTTAGCGGCCCAAGAGACCCAGTACTTC; CDR3 protein: CASSLAAQETQYF; V gene: TRBV7-2; D gene: -; CDR3 length: 13; J gene: TRBJ2-5; clone size: -
CDR3 DNA: TGCGCCAGCAGCCCGGGACTAGCGCGGGAGCAGTACTTC; CDR3 protein: CASSPGLAREQYF; V gene: TRBV10-1; D gene: TRBD2; CDR3 length: 13; J gene: TRBJ2-5; clone size: -
CDR3 DNA: TGTGCCAGCAGCTTAGTAAGCGGTACGCAGTATTTT; CDR3 protein: CASSLVSGTQYF; V gene: TRBV11-1; D gene: -; CDR3 length: 12; J gene: TRBJ2-3; clone size: -
CDR3 DNA: TGTGCCAGCAGCTTGGTAGGGGAAGCTAACTATGGCTACACCTTC; CDR3 protein: CASSLVGEANYGYTF; V gene: TRBV7-2; D gene: -; CDR3 length: 15; J gene: TRBJ1-2; clone size: -
CDR3 DNA: TGCAGCGTCGGTGGGACAGGGGGCGCGGGAGAAAAACTGTTTTTT; CDR3 protein: CSVGGTGGAGEKLFF; V gene: TRBV29-1; D gene: TRBD1; CDR3 length: 15; J gene: TRBJ1-4; clone size: -
CDR3 DNA: TGTGCCAGCAGCCTCCGGGACATCGTCCACGAGCAGTACTTC; CDR3 protein: CASSLRDIVHEQYF; V gene: TRBV7-9; D gene: -; CDR3 length: 14; J gene: TRBJ2-7; clone size: once
CDR3 DNA: TGTGCCAGCAGCAAAGTAATCCCCTACGTCGGGGGCAATCAGCCCCAGCATTTT; CDR3 protein: CASSKVIPYVGGNQPQHF; V gene: TRBV21-1; D gene: -; CDR3 length: 18; J gene: TRBJ1-5; clone size: -
CDR3 DNA: TGTGCCAGCTCACCACAGGGGATGAACACTGAAGCTTTCTTT; CDR3 protein: CASSPQGMNTEAFF; V gene: TRBV18; D gene: -; CDR3 length: 14; J gene: TRBJ1-1; clone size: -
CDR3 DNA: TGTGCCAGCACCCTCAAAGCCCCATACAATGAGCAGTTCTTC; CDR3 protein: CASTLKAPYNEQFF; V gene: TRBV28; D gene: -; CDR3 length: 14; J gene: TRBJ2-1; clone size: -
CDR3 DNA: TGCAGCGCCGGGGACATTATGGCTTTCTTT; CDR3 protein: CSAGDIMAFF; V gene: TRBV29-1; D gene: -; CDR3 length: 10; J gene: TRBJ1-1; clone size: few
CDR3 DNA: TGTGCCAGCAGCGAGGGGAGGGAGTTGACAGCTTTCTTT; CDR3 protein: CASSEGRELTAFF; V gene: TRBV5-4; D gene: -; CDR3 length: 13; J gene: TRBJ1-1; clone size: few
CDR3 DNA: TGTGCCAGCAGCTTTTTCAGGGACGAGCAGTACTTC; CDR3 protein: CASSFFRDEQYF; V gene: TRBV7-2; D gene: -; CDR3 length: 12; J gene: TRBJ2-7; clone size: -
CDR3 DNA: TGTGCCAGCAGCTTAGGGCAGCGAGGAGTGTTCTTC; CDR3 protein: CASSLGQRGVFF; V gene: TRBV7-2; D gene: -; CDR3 length: 12; J gene: TRBJ2-1; clone size: -
CDR3 DNA: TGTGCCAGTACCCGATCCTCACAGGGAAACTATGGCTACACCTTC; CDR3 protein: CASTRSSQGNYGYTF; V gene: TRBV19; D gene: -; CDR3 length: 15; J gene: TRBJ1-2; clone size: -
CDR3 DNA: TGTGCCAGCAGCGTAGCTAGCGGGGACACAGATACGCAGTATTTT; CDR3 protein: CASSVASGDTDTQYF; V gene: TRBV9; D gene: TRBD2; CDR3 length: 15; J gene: TRBJ2-3; clone size: -
CDR3 DNA: TGCGCCAGCAGGAGCGGGAGTACGAACAATGAGCAGTTCTTC; CDR3 protein: CASRSGSTNNEQFF; V gene: TRBV5-1; D gene: TRBD2; CDR3 length: 14; J gene: TRBJ2-1; clone size: -
CDR3 DNA: TGTGCCAGCAGCCGTGGGACATACAATGAGCAGTTCTTC; CDR3 protein: CASSRGTYNEQFF; V gene: TRBV27; D gene: -; CDR3 length: 13; J gene: TRBJ2-1; clone size: once
CDR3 DNA: TGTGCCAGCAGCTTACGGTGGCTAGCGGGAGATACCAAAAACATTCAGTACTTC; CDR3 protein: CASSLRWLAGDTKNIQYF; V gene: TRBV7-2; D gene: TRBD2; CDR3 length: 18; J gene: TRBJ2-4; clone size: -
CDR3 DNA: TGCAGCGTGTCCGGTTTTGGCGGGAGAGGTGGAGATACGCAGTATTTT; CDR3 protein: CSVSGFGGRGGDTQYF; V gene: TRBV29-1; D gene: TRBD2; CDR3 length: 16; J gene: TRBJ2-3; clone size: -
CDR3 DNA: TGTGCCAGCAGCTCGCGGCACACTTTCGACTTCCTGACTTTC; CDR3 protein: CASSSRHTFDFLTF; V gene: TRBV14; D gene: -; CDR3 length: 14; J gene: TRBJ2-6; clone size: few
CDR3 DNA: TGTGCCAGCAGCTTACCGGGACAGGGTAGATCCGGGGAGCTGTTTTTT; CDR3 protein: CASSLPGQGRSGELFF; V gene: TRBV7-3; D gene: TRBD1; CDR3 length: 16; J gene: TRBJ2-2; clone size: -
CDR3 DNA: TGTGCCAGCATCGACAGGGGCCCGGGGGGCGAGCAGTACTTC; CDR3 protein: CASIDRGPGGEQYF; V gene: TRBV6-5; D gene: -; CDR3 length: 14; J gene: TRBJ2-7; clone size: -
CDR3 DNA: TGCGCCAGCAGCTTGGAACCGACGGGTACCTACGAGCAGTACTTC; CDR3 protein: CASSLEPTGTYEQYF; V gene: TRBV5-1; D gene: -; CDR3 length: 15; J gene: TRBJ2-7; clone size: -